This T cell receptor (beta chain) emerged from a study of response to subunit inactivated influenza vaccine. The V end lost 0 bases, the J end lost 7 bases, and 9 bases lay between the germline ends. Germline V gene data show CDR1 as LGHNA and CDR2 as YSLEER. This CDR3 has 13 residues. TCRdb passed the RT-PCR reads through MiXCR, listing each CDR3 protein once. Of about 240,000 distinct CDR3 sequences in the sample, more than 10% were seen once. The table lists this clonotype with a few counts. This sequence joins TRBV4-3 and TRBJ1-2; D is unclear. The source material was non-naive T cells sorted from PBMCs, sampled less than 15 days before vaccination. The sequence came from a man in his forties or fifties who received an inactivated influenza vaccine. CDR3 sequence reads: CASSQDPVSGYTF. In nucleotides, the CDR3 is TGCGCCAGCAGCCAAGATCCAGTCTCTGGCTACACCTTC.